This TCR beta chain was captured in a study of spatial heterogeneity in lung cancer. Whole-study context: As counted in raw reads, each unique TCR and UMI combination appeared more than ten times on average. Study-wide points: Tracking of tumor mutation counts was seen in expanded intratumoral alpha and beta TCR counts. The study found that ubiquitous and regional expanded TCR counts tracked ubiquitous and regional nonsynonymous mutations, respectively.

By its share, this clonotype is medium-sized (0.01 to 0.1%). Its antigen is unidentified. Little can be read into the size of this beta chain, an off-target read in a library designed for alpha chains. The V end lost 0 bases, the J end lost 4 bases, and 12 bases lay between the germline ends. CDR1 and CDR2 (germline): DFQATT, SNEGSKA (reference sequence). This CDR3 has 14 amino acids. Unique molecular identifiers, one per molecule, were present on every TCR cDNA molecule. One entry per CDR3 protein results from TCRdb running MiXCR on the 5' RACE reads. The sample holds 6,000 to 9,500 distinct CDR3 sequences, 8.2% seen once. Time point: sample taken at primary tumor resection. Material for sequencing was whole RNA from tumor, nontumor lung or frozen PBMC, left unsorted.

Sequences were derived from lung tumor tissue, sampled at surgery. This TCR came from a male donor with early-stage non-small cell lung cancer. The chain carries TRBV20-1 and TRBJ1-2; D call uncertain. This CDR3 is CSARDHGGSYGYTF. The CDR3 DNA reads TGCAGTGCTAGAGATCATGGAGGTAGCTATGGCTACACCTTC.